The clone carrying this T cell receptor beta chain was found many times. TCRdb processed the 5' RACE reads anew with MiXCR; each CDR3 protein has one entry. Of about 44,000 distinct CDR3 sequences in the sample, about 23% were seen once. The V end was cut by 3 bases, the J end by 2 bases, with 10 bases between. This CDR3 contains 14 residues. This specimen belongs to a study of early T cells in non-severe SARS-CoV-2 infection. Material: whole blood, obtained at baseline. The genes are TRBV12-3 or TRBV12-4 and TRBJ1-1, with D tentatively TRBD1 (6 bases). The TCR originated in an adult who was a healthcare worker with PCR-confirmed SARS-CoV-2 infection or an uninfected control (not recorded which). CDR3 residues: CASSFGGGNTEAFF. The CDR3 nucleotides are TGTGCCAGCAGTTTTGGGGGCGGAAACACTGAAGCTTTCTTT.